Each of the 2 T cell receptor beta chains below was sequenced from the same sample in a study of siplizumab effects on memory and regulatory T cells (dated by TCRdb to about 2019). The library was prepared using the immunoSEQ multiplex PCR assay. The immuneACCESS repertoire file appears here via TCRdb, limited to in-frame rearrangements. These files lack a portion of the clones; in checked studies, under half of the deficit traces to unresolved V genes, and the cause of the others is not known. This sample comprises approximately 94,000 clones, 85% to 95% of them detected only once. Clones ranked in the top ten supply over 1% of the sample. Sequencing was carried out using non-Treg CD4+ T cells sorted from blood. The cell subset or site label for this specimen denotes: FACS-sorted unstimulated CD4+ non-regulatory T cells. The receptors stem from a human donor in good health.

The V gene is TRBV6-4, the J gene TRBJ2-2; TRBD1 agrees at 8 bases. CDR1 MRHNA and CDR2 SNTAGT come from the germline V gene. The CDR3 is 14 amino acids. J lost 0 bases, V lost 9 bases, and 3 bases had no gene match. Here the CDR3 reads CASKQGANTGELFF. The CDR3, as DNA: TGTGCCAGTAAACAGGGGGCGAACACCGGGGAGCTGTTTTTT.

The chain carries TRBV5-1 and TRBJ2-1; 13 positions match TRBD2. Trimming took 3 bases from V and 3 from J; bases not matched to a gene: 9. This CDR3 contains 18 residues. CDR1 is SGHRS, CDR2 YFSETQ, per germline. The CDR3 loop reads CASSSRSLAGGLYNEQFF. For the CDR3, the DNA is TGCGCCAGCAGCTCCCGATCACTAGCGGGAGGGCTCTACAATGAGCAGTTCTTC.